These 24 T cell receptor beta chains came from one sample sequenced in a study of a mutant IDH1 vaccine in newly diagnosed glioma (TCRdb year 2021). Libraries were built with the immunoSEQ multiplex PCR assay. TCRdb holds this immuneACCESS table with in-frame rearrangements only. Some clones are missing; in checked studies, unresolved V genes explain under half, and the rest has no known cause. Here the sample has about 90,000 clones; nearly 90% occur a single time. 0.7% to 0.95% of the sample goes to the ten largest clones. Their target antigens are unknown. The time point label here, explained by the study, means: week 47, end of study. Each vaccine dose was 300 ug of a 20-mer mutant IDH1 peptide in Montanide, given subcutaneously with topical imiquimod. The sequenced sample was PBMCs, obtained from a glioma patient whose treatment included an IDH1 peptide vaccine. These receptors originate from a woman between 50 and 59 years old with glioma.

This sequence joins TRBV2 and TRBJ2-1; 11 nucleotides line up with TRBD1. Trimming took 7 bases from V and 7 from J; bases not matched to a gene: 9. Germline-derived CDR1 and CDR2 are SNHLY and FYNNEI. CDR3 length: 15 amino acids. CDR3 in amino acids: CASIPGQGARNEQFF. In DNA form, the CDR3 reads TGTGCCAGCATTCCAGGACAGGGGGCTCGAAATGAGCAGTTCTTC.

The V and J genes are TRBV30 and TRBJ2-2, with D unresolved. The CDR3 spans 14 residues. Germline loops: CDR1 GTSNPN, CDR2 SVGIG (reference sequence). Trimming took 0 bases from V and 1 from J, leaving 6 bases between them. CDR3 DNA: TGTGCCTGGAGTGTTTGGGTGAACACCGGGGAGCTGTTTTTT. Its protein product is CAWSVWVNTGELFF.

The chain combines TRBV2 with TRBJ1-3, with no clear D. Looked up from germline, CDR1 is SNHLY and CDR2 is FYNNEI. Trimming removed 10 bases at V and 0 bases at J, with 10 bases between. This CDR3 region has 13 residues. The CDR3 DNA reads TGTGCCACCCGGAGCAGCTCTGGAAACACCATATATTTT. Amino acid sequence: CATRSSSGNTIYF.

The gene calls are TRBV19 and TRBJ2-5; D is ambiguous. This CDR3 has 13 residues. The V end lost 0 bases, the J end lost 3 bases, and 5 bases lay between the germline ends. CDR1 and CDR2 from the germline V gene are LNHDA and SQIVND (reference sequence). The CDR3 is CASSIDAEETQYF. The CDR3 DNA reads TGTGCCAGTAGTATAGATGCAGAAGAGACCCAGTACTTC.

This clone has only a few counts. The chain is built from TRBV21-1 and TRBJ1-5. TRBV21-1 is a pseudogene. The CDR3 runs 13 residues. In DNA form, the CDR3 reads TGTGCCAGCAGCATTATGCACCATCAGCCCCAGCATTTT. It yields the protein CASSIMHHQPQHF.

This rearrangement joins TRBV5-5 to TRBJ1-5; possible D gene TRBD1, 6 bases. CDR1 SGHKS and CDR2 YYEKEE come from the germline V gene (reference sequence). This CDR3 contains 14 residues. V was cut by 3 bases and J by 0 bases, with 7 bases left in between. The DNA for the CDR3 is TGTGCCAGCAGCTCAGGGGATAGCAATCAGCCCCAGCATTTT. The encoded protein is CASSSGDSNQPQHF. Supplemented by reference TRBV5-5 and TRBJ1-5, the full variable domain reads DAGVTQSPTHLIKTRGQQVTLRCSPISGHKSVSWYQQVLGQGPQFIFQYYEKEERGRGNFPDRFSARQFPNYSSELNVNALLLGDSALYLCASSSGDSNQPQHFGDGTRLSIL.

V usage is TRBV10-3 and J usage is TRBJ2-3; the D gene is possibly TRBD1 (5 bases). Germline loops: CDR1 ENHRY, CDR2 SYGVKD. Trimming removed 7 bases at V and 2 bases at J, with 7 bases between. CDR3 length: 12 residues. This CDR3 is CAIIGDTDTQYF. CDR3 coding DNA: TGTGCCATCATAGGGGACACAGATACGCAGTATTTT.

The chain employs TRBV27 and TRBJ2-7; 10 bases fit TRBD2. The CDR3 sequence is 11 residues long. CDR1 is MNHEY and CDR2 is SMNVEV in the germline V gene (reference sequence). Unmatched junction bases numbered 1, after V lost 3 bases and J lost 11 bases. CDR3 nucleotides: TGTGCCAGCAGTTTTGGGACTAGCGAGTACTTC. Its translation is CASSFGTSEYF.

A note on this clone: One junction end disagrees with the germline gene, perhaps due to a read error. The chain couples TRBV7-7 to TRBJ2-2; a possible D gene is TRBD1 (6 bases). This CDR3 spans 11 amino acids. Germline assignment: CDR1 SSHAT and CDR2 FNYEAQ (reference sequence). CDR3 coding DNA: TGTGCTAGCAGCTTAGGGGGTACGCTGTTTTTT. This gives the protein CASSLGGTLFF.

This clone was picked up one time. The rearrangement uses TRBV15 and TRBJ2-5, with D possibly matching TRBD2 (6 bases). The J call is doubtful: the DNA matches TRBJ2-7 better. In germline, CDR1 is LNHNV, CDR2 YYDKDF (reference sequence). This CDR3 is 13 amino acids long. Here the CDR3 reads CATSKDGGYEQYF. CDR3 in DNA: TGTGCCACCAGCAAAGACGGGGGTTACGAGCAGTACTTC.

The chain uses TRBV27 and TRBJ1-4; TRBD1 is a possible D gene (5 bases). The CDR3 is made up of 13 amino acids. Per germline, CDR1 MNHEY and CDR2 SMNVEV (reference sequence). Trimming took 8 bases from V and 7 from J, leaving 14 bases between them. The CDR3: CASARFRGEKLFF. DNA of the CDR3: TGTGCCAGCGCCCGTTTTAGGGGTGAAAAACTGTTTTTT.

The chain links TRBV29-1 to TRBJ1-4, with 8 bases matching TRBD1. From germline, CDR1 is SQVTM and CDR2 ANQGSEA. There are 13 residues in the CDR3. The trim removed 5 bases at V and 6 bases at J, leaving 5 bases unmatched. The CDR3 sequence is CSVLQGVDEKLFF. CDR3 in DNA: TGCAGCGTTTTACAGGGGGTTGATGAAAAACTGTTTTTT.

V gene TRBV2 combines with J gene TRBJ1-4; 8 bases match TRBD1. This CDR3 comprises 13 residues. The V and J ends lost 7 bases and 6 bases, in that order; junction bases with no gene match: 4. Germline lookup yields CDR1 SNHLY and CDR2 FYNNEI. The CDR3 bases are TGTGCCAGCAATCAGGGGGCGGATGAAAAACTGTTTTTT. Its translation: CASNQGADEKLFF.

J is TRBJ2-2 and V is TRBV18; D is undetermined. The V end was cut by 0 bases, the J end by 0 bases, with 11 bases between. CDR3 size: 17 residues. Germline-derived CDR1 and CDR2 are KGHSH and LQKENI. As DNA, the CDR3 is TGTGCCAGCTCACCACCCAACGAATCCGCGAACACCGGGGAGCTGTTTTTT. It encodes CASSPPNESANTGELFF.

The genes are TRBV19 and TRBJ1-3; no clear D gene. Germline values: CDR1 LNHDA, CDR2 SQIVND (reference sequence). This CDR3 comprises 16 residues. The V gene lost 4 bases and the J gene lost 2 bases, with 15 bases spanning the gap. CDR3 bases: TGTGCCAGTAGTACAGATGGGGAAGTGGCTGGAAACACCATATATTTT. This codes for CASSTDGEVAGNTIYF.

This clone was detected a few times. The V call is TRBV7-9, the J call TRBJ1-5; D unresolved. Germline V CDR1 and CDR2: SEHNR, FQNEAQ (reference sequence). V dropped 5 bases and J dropped 3 bases, with 8 bases sitting between them. This CDR3 region has 13 residues. CDR3 sequence: CASSPAHNQPQHF. The DNA for the CDR3 is TGTGCCAGCAGCCCAGCCCACAATCAGCCCCAGCATTTT.

This chain connects TRBV30 to TRBJ2-7, with TRBD2 matching 9 bases. Germline CDR1 reads GTSNPN; CDR2 reads SVGIG (reference sequence). This CDR3 spans 13 amino acids. Losses at the gene ends were 0 bases for V and 3 bases for J; bases not matched to a gene: 0. The CDR3 coding sequence is TGTGCCTGGAGTGTACTAGCGGGCTACGAGCAGTACTTC. It is translated as CAWSVLAGYEQYF.

This sequence joins TRBV28 and TRBJ2-7; perhaps D is TRBD1 or TRBD2 (5 bases each). This CDR3 contains 15 residues. Trimming took 3 bases from V and 4 from J, leaving 16 bases between them. Per germline, CDR1 MDHEN and CDR2 SYDVKM. The CDR3 spells CASSFGTQGAYEQYF. As DNA, the CDR3 is TGTGCCAGCAGTTTCGGGACCCAAGGGGCATACGAGCAGTACTTC.

This chain links TRBV11-2 with TRBJ1-2, with D tentatively TRBD1 (6 bases). The length of the CDR3 is 13 residues. Between the trimmed V and J ends, which lost 4 bases and 3 bases, there was a span of 9 bases. Germline CDR1 is SGHAT and CDR2 is FQNNGV. CDR3 in DNA: TGTGCCAGCAGCTGGGGGACATACTATGGCTACACCTTC. Translation: CASSWGTYYGYTF.

The chain recombines TRBV5-1 with TRBJ2-5, with a weak D call TRBD1 (5 bases). CDR1 is SGHRS, CDR2 YFSETQ, per germline. CDR3 size: 11 residues. V dropped 2 bases and J dropped 13 bases, with 12 bases sitting between them. For the CDR3, the DNA is TGCGCCAGCAGCTTTGGGGCGGCCCGGTACTTC. Encoded protein: CASSFGAARYF. The full variable domain, rest sourced from reference TRBV5-1 and TRBJ2-5, is KAGVTQTPRYLIKTRGQQVTLSCSPISGHRSVSWYQQTPGQGLQFLFEYFSETQRNKGNFPGRFSGRQFSNSRSEMNVSTLELGDSALYLCASSFGAARYFGPGTRLLVL.

J is TRBJ1-3 and V is TRBV28, with D unresolved. The CDR3 spans 14 residues. The V gene's germline CDR1 is MDHEN and CDR2 SYDVKM. V was trimmed by 3 bases and J by 1 base, leaving 7 bases between them. CDR3 sequence reads: CASSLEWSGNTIYF. The CDR3 DNA sequence: TGTGCCAGCAGTTTGGAGTGGTCTGGAAACACCATATATTTT.

V and J are TRBV7-3 and TRBJ1-4, with D possibly TRBD1 on 6 matching bases. Trimming pared 2 bases from V and 8 bases from J, leaving 18 bases between. Germline values: CDR1 SGHTA, CDR2 FQGTGA. The CDR3 is 16 amino acids. CDR3 loop: CASSLLRRGVKEKLFF. In DNA form, the CDR3 reads TGTGCCAGCAGCTTACTCCGCAGGGGAGTTAAGGAAAAACTGTTTTTT.

The chain has TRBV5-4 and TRBJ2-3, with D possibly being TRBD1 (6 bases). The CDR3 sequence is 13 residues long. The germline V gene has CDR1 SGHNT and CDR2 YYREEE (reference sequence). The germline V and J ends were trimmed by 4 bases and 4 bases, with 10 bases remaining between them. The DNA for the CDR3 is TGTGCCAGCAGCAGCTCAGGGGCAGATACGCAGTATTTT. Translated: CASSSSGADTQYF.

This clone was recorded once. The CDR3 protein is CASSPTRQGLIYEQYF. The CDR3 nucleotides read TGTGCCAGCAGTCCAACTCGACAGGGGCTTATCTACGAGCAGTACTTC. The chain links TRBV28 to TRBJ2-7, with 8 bases that match TRBD1. CDR1 MDHEN and CDR2 SYDVKM come from the germline V gene. CDR3 size: 16 residues. J lost 3 bases, V lost 5 bases, and 12 bases had no gene match.